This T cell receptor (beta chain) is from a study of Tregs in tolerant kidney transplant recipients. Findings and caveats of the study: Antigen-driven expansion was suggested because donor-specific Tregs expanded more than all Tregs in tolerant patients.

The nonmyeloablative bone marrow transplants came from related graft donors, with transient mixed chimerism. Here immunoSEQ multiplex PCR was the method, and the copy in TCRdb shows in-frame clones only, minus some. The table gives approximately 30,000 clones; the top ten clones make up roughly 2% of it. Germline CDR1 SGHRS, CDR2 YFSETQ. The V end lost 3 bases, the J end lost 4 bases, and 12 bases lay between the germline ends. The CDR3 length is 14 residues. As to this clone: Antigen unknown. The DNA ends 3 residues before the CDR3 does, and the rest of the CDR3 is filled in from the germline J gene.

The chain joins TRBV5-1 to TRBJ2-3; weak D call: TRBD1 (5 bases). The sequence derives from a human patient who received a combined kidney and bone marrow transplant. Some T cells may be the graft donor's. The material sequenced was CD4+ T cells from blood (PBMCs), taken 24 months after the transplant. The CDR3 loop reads CASSSQGSPDTQYF. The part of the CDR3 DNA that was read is TGCGCCAGCAGCTCCCAGGGTTCCCCAGATACG.